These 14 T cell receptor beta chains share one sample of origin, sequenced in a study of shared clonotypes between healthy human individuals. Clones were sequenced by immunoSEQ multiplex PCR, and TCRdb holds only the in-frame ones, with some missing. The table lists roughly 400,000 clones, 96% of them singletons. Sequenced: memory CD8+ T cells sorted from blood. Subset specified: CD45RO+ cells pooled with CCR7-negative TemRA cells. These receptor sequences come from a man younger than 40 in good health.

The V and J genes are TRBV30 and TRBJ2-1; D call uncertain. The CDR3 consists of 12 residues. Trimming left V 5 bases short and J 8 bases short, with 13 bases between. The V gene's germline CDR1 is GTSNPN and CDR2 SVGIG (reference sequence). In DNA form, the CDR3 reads TGTGCCTGGGGAAAGGTCCGGGATGAGCAGTTCTTC. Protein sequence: CAWGKVRDEQFF.

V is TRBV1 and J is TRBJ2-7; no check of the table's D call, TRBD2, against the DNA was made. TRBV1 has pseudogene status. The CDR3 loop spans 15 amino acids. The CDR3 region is CTSSLTSGATYEQYF. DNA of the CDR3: TGCACCAGCAGCCTAACTAGCGGGGCGACCTACGAGCAGTACTTC.

CDR3 in DNA: TGTGCCAGCAGACGTGACACCACCTACGAGCAGTACTTC. Its protein product is CASRRDTTYEQYF. The rearrangement links TRBV28 to TRBJ2-7; D is unresolved. Germline V gene data show CDR1 as MDHEN and CDR2 as SYDVKM. V lost 6 bases and J 2 bases, leaving 11 bases between the germline ends. The CDR3 spans 13 residues.

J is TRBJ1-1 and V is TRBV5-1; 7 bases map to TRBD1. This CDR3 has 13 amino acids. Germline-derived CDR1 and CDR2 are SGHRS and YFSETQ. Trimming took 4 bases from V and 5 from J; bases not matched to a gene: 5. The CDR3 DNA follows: TGCGCCAGCAGCACGGACAGGACTACTGAAGCTTTCTTT. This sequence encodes CASSTDRTTEAFF. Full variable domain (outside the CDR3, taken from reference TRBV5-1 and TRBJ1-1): KAGVTQTPRYLIKTRGQQVTLSCSPISGHRSVSWYQQTPGQGLQFLFEYFSETQRNKGNFPGRFSGRQFSNSRSEMNVSTLELGDSALYLCASSTDRTTEAFFGQGTRLTVV.

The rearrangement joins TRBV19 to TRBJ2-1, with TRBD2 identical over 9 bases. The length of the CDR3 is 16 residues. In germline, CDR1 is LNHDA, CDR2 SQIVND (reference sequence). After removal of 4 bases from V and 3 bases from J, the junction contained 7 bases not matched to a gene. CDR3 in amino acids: CASSRAGGPYYNEQFF. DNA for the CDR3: TGTGCCAGTAGTAGGGCGGGAGGGCCCTACTACAATGAGCAGTTCTTC.

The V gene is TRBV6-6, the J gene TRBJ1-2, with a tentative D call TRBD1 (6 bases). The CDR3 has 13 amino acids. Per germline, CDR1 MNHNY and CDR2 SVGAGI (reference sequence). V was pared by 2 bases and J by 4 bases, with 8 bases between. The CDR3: CASSYQDSYGYTF. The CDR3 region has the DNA TGTGCCAGCAGTTACCAGGACAGCTATGGCTACACCTTC.

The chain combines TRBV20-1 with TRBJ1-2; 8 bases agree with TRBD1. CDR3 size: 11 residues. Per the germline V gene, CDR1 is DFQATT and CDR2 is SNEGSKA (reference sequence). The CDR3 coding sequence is TGCAGGCAGGACAGGGAGCGGGGCTACACCTTC. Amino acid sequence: CRQDRERGYTF.

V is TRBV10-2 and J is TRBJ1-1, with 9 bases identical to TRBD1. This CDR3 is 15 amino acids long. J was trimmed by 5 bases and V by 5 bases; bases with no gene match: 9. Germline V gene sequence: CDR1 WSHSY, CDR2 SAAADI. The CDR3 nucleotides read TGCGCCAGCAGTCGTACAGGGGGCGTGGGGACTGAAGCTTTCTTT. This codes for CASSRTGGVGTEAFF.

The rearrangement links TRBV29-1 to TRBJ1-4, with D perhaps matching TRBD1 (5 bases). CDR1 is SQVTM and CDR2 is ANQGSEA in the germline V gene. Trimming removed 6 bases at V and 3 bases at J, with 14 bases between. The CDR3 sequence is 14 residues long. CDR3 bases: TGCAGCGTCGCGAAGGAGGGGTCTAATGAAAAACTGTTTTTT. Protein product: CSVAKEGSNEKLFF. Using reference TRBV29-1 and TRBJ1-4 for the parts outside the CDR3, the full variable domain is SAVISQKPSRDICQRGTSLTIQCQVDSQVTMMFWYRQQPGQSLTLIATANQGSEATYESGFVIDKFPISRPNLTFSTLTVSNMSPEDSSIYLCSVAKEGSNEKLFFGSGTQLSVL.

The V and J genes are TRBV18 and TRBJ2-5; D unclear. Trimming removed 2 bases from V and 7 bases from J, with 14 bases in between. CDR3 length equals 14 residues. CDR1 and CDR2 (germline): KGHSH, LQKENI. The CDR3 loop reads CASSPLGGKGTQYF. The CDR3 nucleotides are TGTGCCAGCTCACCATTGGGTGGAAAAGGGACCCAGTACTTC.

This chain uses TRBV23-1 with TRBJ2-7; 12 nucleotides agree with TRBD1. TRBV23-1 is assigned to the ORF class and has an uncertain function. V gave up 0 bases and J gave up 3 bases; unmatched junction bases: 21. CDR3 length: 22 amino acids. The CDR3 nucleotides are TGCGCCAGCAGTCAATCCCACCGGGACAGGGGGCTACTAGCGACCTCTTTCTACGAGCAGTACTTC. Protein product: CASSQSHRDRGLLATSFYEQYF.

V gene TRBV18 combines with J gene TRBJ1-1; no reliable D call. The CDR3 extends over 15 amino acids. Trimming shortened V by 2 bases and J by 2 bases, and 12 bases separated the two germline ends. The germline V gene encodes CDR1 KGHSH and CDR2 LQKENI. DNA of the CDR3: TGTGCCAGCTCACCAAGAGAACAGATTAACACTGAAGCTTTCTTT. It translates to CASSPREQINTEAFF.

CDR3 DNA: TGTGCCAGCAGCCTACTTCTCTCGAATGGGGCCAACGTCCTGACTTTC. It codes for CASSLLLSNGANVLTF. The V call is TRBV13, the J call TRBJ2-6, with D unresolved. The germline gives CDR1 PRHDT, CDR2 FYEKMQ (reference sequence). The CDR3 loop spans 16 amino acids. Trimming left V 5 bases short and J 3 bases short, with 14 bases between.

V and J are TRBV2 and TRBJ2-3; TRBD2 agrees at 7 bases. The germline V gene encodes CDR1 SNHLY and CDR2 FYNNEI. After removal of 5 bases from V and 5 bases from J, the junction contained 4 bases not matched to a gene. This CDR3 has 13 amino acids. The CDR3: CASSRLAVDTQYF. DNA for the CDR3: TGTGCCAGCAGTCGGCTAGCGGTAGATACGCAGTATTTT.